The source of this TCR beta chain is a study of cytomegalovirus exposure and HLA in healthy donors. As concerns this clone: The antigen is not known.

Profiled with immunoSEQ multiplex PCR; TCRdb holds only in-frame clones, not every one. The sample has roughly 65,000 clones; 85% to 95% are singletons. Study results and caveats: That first-cohort TCR clusters tended to co-occur in the 90 to 150 validation repertoires was found in a later analysis. A classifier reportedly called cytomegalovirus status with high sensitivity and specificity.

V lost 1 base and J 2 bases, leaving 18 bases between the germline ends. The germline CDR1 and CDR2 sequences are SGHAT and FQNNGV. The CDR3 covers 17 residues. The V call is TRBV11-2, the J call TRBJ2-7, with D possibly matching TRBD2 (6 bases). The sample was PBMCs. The source is a man aged 18-30 years in good health and CMV-seropositive. The CDR3 reads CASSLVGLASMAYEQYF. CDR3 nucleotides: TGTGCCAGCAGCTTAGTCGGGCTAGCGTCGATGGCCTACGAGCAGTACTTC.